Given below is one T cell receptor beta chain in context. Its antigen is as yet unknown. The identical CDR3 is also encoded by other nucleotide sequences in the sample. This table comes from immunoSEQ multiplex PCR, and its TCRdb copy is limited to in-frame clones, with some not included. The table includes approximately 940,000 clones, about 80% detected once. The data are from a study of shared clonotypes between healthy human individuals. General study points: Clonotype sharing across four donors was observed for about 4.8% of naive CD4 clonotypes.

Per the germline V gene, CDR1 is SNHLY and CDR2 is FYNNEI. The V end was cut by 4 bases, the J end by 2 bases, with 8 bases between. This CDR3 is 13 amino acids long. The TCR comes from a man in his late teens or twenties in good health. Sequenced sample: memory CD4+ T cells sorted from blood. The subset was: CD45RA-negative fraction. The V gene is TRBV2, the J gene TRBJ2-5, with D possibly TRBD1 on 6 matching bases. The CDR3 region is CASSVDRQETQYF. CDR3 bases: TGTGCCAGCAGTGTGGACAGACAAGAGACCCAGTACTTC.